The present T cell receptor beta chain was sequenced within a study of CD8+CD57+ T cells in acquired aplastic anemia. Overall study: Sorted CD4+ and CD8+ cell DNA averaged 3.2 ug.

Genomic DNA templated the TCR beta VDJ and CDR3 profiling. TCRdb passed the reads through MiXCR, listing each CDR3 protein once. Counted here are over 150,000 distinct CDR3 sequences, around 48% occurring once; the ten biggest clones make up roughly 2.8%. Concerning this clonotype itself: Antigen specificity is unknown.

The authors sequenced patients whose flow cytometry had shown CD8+CD57+ cell expansion. The cohort consisted entirely of patients having severe acquired aplastic anemia. V lost 1 base to trimming and J lost 2 bases; unmatched junction nucleotides: 5. This CDR3 is built from 16 residues. Germline-derived CDR1 and CDR2 are ENHRY and SYGVKD. Study-level results: In common between the patients and the controls were approximately 28 CD8+ CDR3 sequences. For CD8+ Simpson's diversity, patients and controls showed no significant difference.

The clonotype was recovered from a human donor with aplastic anemia. The specimen was sorted CD4+, CD8+, or CD8+CD57+ T cells (not recorded which) from PBMCs. The chain links TRBV10-3 to TRBJ2-5, with 9 bases lining up with TRBD2. CDR3 nucleotide sequence: TGTGCCATCAGTGAGTTTAGCGGGAGCGCTCAAGAGACCCAGTACTTC. Amino acid sequence: CAISEFSGSAQETQYF.